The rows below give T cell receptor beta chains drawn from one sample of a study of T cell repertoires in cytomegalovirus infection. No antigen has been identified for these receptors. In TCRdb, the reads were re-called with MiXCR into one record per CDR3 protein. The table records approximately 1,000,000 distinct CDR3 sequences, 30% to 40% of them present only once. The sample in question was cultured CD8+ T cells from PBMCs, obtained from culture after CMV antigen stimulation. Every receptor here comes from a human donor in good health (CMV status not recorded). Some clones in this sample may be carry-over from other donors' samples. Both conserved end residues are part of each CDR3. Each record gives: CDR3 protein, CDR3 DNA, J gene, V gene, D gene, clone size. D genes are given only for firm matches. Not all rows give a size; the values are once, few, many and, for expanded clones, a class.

CDR3 protein: CASSPDILTEAFF
CDR3 DNA: TGCGCCAGCAGCCCCGACATACTCACTGAAGCTTTCTTT
J gene: TRBJ1-1
V gene: TRBV4-3
D gene: NA
clone size: few

CDR3 protein: CASGPAGTGEGYTF
CDR3 DNA: TGTGCTAGTGGTCCCGCGGGGACAGGAGAAGGCTACACCTTC
J gene: TRBJ1-2
V gene: TRBV12-5
D gene: TRBD1
clone size: few

CDR3 protein: CASSDRTSNQPQHF
CDR3 DNA: TGTGCCAGCAGCGACAGAACTAGCAATCAGCCCCAGCATTTT
J gene: TRBJ1-5
V gene: TRBV5-5
D gene: NA
clone size: NA

CDR3 protein: CASSSGSTYGGYTF
CDR3 DNA: TGTGCCAGCAGTTCCGGCAGCACCTATGGCGGCTACACCTTC
J gene: TRBJ1-2
V gene: TRBV27
D gene: NA
clone size: NA

CDR3 protein: CAILDSRGYTF
CDR3 DNA: TGTGCCATCCTTGACAGTCGGGGCTACACCTTC
J gene: TRBJ1-2
V gene: TRBV10-3
D gene: NA
clone size: NA

CDR3 protein: CASSPHTGGGNIQYF
CDR3 DNA: TGTGCCAGCAGCCCACACACAGGGGGCGGAAACATTCAGTACTTC
J gene: TRBJ2-4
V gene: TRBV11-2
D gene: TRBD1
clone size: few

CDR3 protein: CASSFLYSFSRRGGNNEQFF
CDR3 DNA: TGTGCCAGCAGTTTCCTCTACTCCTTCTCTAGGCGGGGGGGCAACAATGAGCAGTTCTTC
J gene: TRBJ2-1
V gene: TRBV6-6
D gene: TRBD2
clone size: NA

CDR3 protein: CASSSFESDARGDTQYF
CDR3 DNA: TGTGCCAGTAGCAGCTTCGAATCCGACGCCAGGGGGGATACGCAGTATTTT
J gene: TRBJ2-3
V gene: TRBV19
D gene: TRBD1
clone size: NA

CDR3 protein: CASSYREQAEQFF
CDR3 DNA: TGTGCCAGCAGTTACCGGGAGCAGGCTGAGCAGTTCTTC
J gene: TRBJ2-1
V gene: TRBV6-5
D gene: NA
clone size: NA

CDR3 protein: CATSRDRAGVPLHF
CDR3 DNA: TGTGCCACCAGCAGAGATAGGGCAGGAGTTCCCCTCCACTTT
J gene: TRBJ1-6
V gene: TRBV15
D gene: NA
clone size: NA

CDR3 protein: CASRDRGISSYNSPLHF
CDR3 DNA: TGTGCCAGCAGGGACAGGGGCATTTCGTCCTATAATTCACCCCTCCACTTT
J gene: TRBJ1-6
V gene: TRBV6-5
D gene: TRBD1
clone size: NA

CDR3 protein: CASSPPVGPPENTIYF
CDR3 DNA: TGTGCCAGCAGCCCCCCAGTAGGACCTCCAGAAAACACCATATATTTT
J gene: TRBJ1-3
V gene: TRBV7-9
D gene: NA
clone size: NA

CDR3 protein: CASSLAGSANQPQHF
CDR3 DNA: TGTGCCAGCAGTTTGGCTGGGTCAGCGAATCAGCCCCAGCATTTT
J gene: TRBJ1-5
V gene: TRBV27
D gene: NA
clone size: once

CDR3 protein: CASSHRPRGANTGELFF
CDR3 DNA: TGTGCCAGCAGCCACCGACCTCGGGGCGCGAACACCGGGGAGCTGTTTTTT
J gene: TRBJ2-2
V gene: TRBV7-8
D gene: NA
clone size: few

CDR3 protein: CASYGAAHDFYGYTF
CDR3 DNA: TGTGCCAGTTACGGGGCTGCCCATGATTTTTATGGCTACACCTTC
J gene: TRBJ1-2
V gene: TRBV6-5
D gene: NA
clone size: few

CDR3 protein: CASSDPQGNEKLFF
CDR3 DNA: TGTGCCAGCAGTGACCCCCAGGGGAATGAAAAACTGTTTTTT
J gene: TRBJ1-4
V gene: TRBV7-6
D gene: NA
clone size: once

CDR3 protein: CASSQGTSGGVGEQFF
CDR3 DNA: TGCGCCAGCAGCCAAGGGACTAGCGGGGGGGTTGGTGAGCAGTTCTTC
J gene: TRBJ2-1
V gene: TRBV4-3
D gene: TRBD2
clone size: few

CDR3 protein: CASSESLVLYGYTF
CDR3 DNA: TGCGCCAGCAGTGAGTCTTTAGTCCTCTATGGCTACACCTTC
J gene: TRBJ1-2
V gene: TRBV10-2
D gene: NA
clone size: NA

CDR3 protein: CSVEEWRSVFF
CDR3 DNA: TGCAGCGTTGAAGAATGGAGGTCGGTGTTCTTC
J gene: TRBJ2-1
V gene: TRBV29-1
D gene: NA
clone size: NA

CDR3 protein: CASSLNFRYQETQYF
CDR3 DNA: TGTGCCAGCAGCTTAAATTTCCGGTACCAAGAGACCCAGTACTTC
J gene: TRBJ2-5
V gene: TRBV7-6
D gene: NA
clone size: many

CDR3 protein: CASSLPTGVADTQYF
CDR3 DNA: TGTGCCAGCAGCCTCCCGACAGGGGTGGCAGATACGCAGTATTTT
J gene: TRBJ2-3
V gene: TRBV3-1
D gene: TRBD1
clone size: few

CDR3 protein: CASSLLWDRAGTDTQYF
CDR3 DNA: TGTGCCAGCAGTCTACTATGGGACAGGGCCGGGACAGATACGCAGTATTTT
J gene: TRBJ2-3
V gene: TRBV6-5
D gene: TRBD1
clone size: NA

CDR3 protein: CASSLVSGMNEQFF
CDR3 DNA: TGTGCCAGCAGCTTAGTTTCGGGGATGAATGAGCAGTTCTTC
J gene: TRBJ2-1
V gene: TRBV7-9
D gene: NA
clone size: NA

CDR3 protein: CASSMRLAGGRTDTQYF
CDR3 DNA: TGTGCCAGTAGTATGCGACTAGCGGGGGGAAGGACAGATACGCAGTATTTT
J gene: TRBJ2-3
V gene: TRBV19
D gene: TRBD2
clone size: NA

CDR3 protein: CASSSGFRYSSYNEQFF
CDR3 DNA: TGTGCCAGCAGCTCCGGTTTTAGGTATAGCTCCTACAATGAGCAGTTCTTC
J gene: TRBJ2-1
V gene: TRBV7-8
D gene: NA
clone size: NA

CDR3 protein: CASSRVILHMVHEQFF
CDR3 DNA: TGTGCCAGCAGCCGTGTTATACTTCACATGGTCCATGAGCAGTTCTTC
J gene: TRBJ2-1
V gene: TRBV7-8
D gene: NA
clone size: NA

CDR3 protein: CASSQRTGGEAFF
CDR3 DNA: TGCGCCAGCAGCCAGAGGACAGGGGGCGAGGCTTTCTTT
J gene: TRBJ1-1
V gene: TRBV4-3
D gene: TRBD1
clone size: few

CDR3 protein: CASSPSQGETQYF
CDR3 DNA: TGTGCCAGCAGCCCGTCTCAAGGGGAGACCCAGTACTTC
J gene: TRBJ2-5
V gene: TRBV7-3
D gene: NA
clone size: NA

CDR3 protein: CSVGQGLGNEQFF
CDR3 DNA: TGCAGCGTGGGACAGGGTTTAGGCAATGAGCAGTTCTTC
J gene: TRBJ2-1
V gene: TRBV29-1
D gene: TRBD1
clone size: NA

CDR3 protein: CAISETWTAATNEKLFF
CDR3 DNA: TGTGCCATCAGTGAGACCTGGACAGCAGCAACTAATGAAAAACTGTTTTTT
J gene: TRBJ1-4
V gene: TRBV10-3
D gene: NA
clone size: many

CDR3 protein: CASSFSAGLETQYF
CDR3 DNA: TGTGCCAGCAGCTTCTCGGCGGGGTTGGAGACCCAGTACTTC
J gene: TRBJ2-5
V gene: TRBV5-4
D gene: NA
clone size: few

CDR3 protein: CASSLFANLPRGSSGYTF
CDR3 DNA: TGTGCCAGCAGCCTATTCGCCAACCTACCCAGGGGATCGAGTGGCTACACCTTC
J gene: TRBJ1-2
V gene: TRBV13
D gene: NA
clone size: NA

CDR3 protein: CASSTPMGANTGELFF
CDR3 DNA: TGTGCCAGCAGCACCCCGATGGGGGCGAACACCGGGGAGCTGTTTTTT
J gene: TRBJ2-2
V gene: TRBV7-9
D gene: NA
clone size: many

CDR3 protein: CASSLSGMGNQPQHF
CDR3 DNA: TGTGCCAGCAGTTTATCGGGGATGGGCAATCAGCCCCAGCATTTT
J gene: TRBJ1-5
V gene: TRBV12-3/TRBV12-4
D gene: NA
clone size: few

CDR3 protein: CASRQELGQIYYNSPLHF
CDR3 DNA: TGTGCCAGCAGACAAGAGTTGGGCCAGATTTACTATAATTCACCCCTCCACTTT
J gene: TRBJ1-6
V gene: TRBV14
D gene: NA
clone size: NA

CDR3 protein: CASSEALGTGFNQPQHF
CDR3 DNA: TGTGCCAGCAGTGAAGCGCTGGGGACAGGGTTCAATCAGCCCCAGCATTTT
J gene: TRBJ1-5
V gene: TRBV6-1
D gene: TRBD1
clone size: NA

CDR3 protein: CASSLSTAGGRNLETQYF
CDR3 DNA: TGTGCCAGCAGCTTATCAACAGCCGGGGGCCGGAATTTAGAGACCCAGTACTTC
J gene: TRBJ2-5
V gene: TRBV7-8
D gene: NA
clone size: many

CDR3 protein: CASNLAGFRELFF
CDR3 DNA: TGTGCCAGCAACCTAGCCGGGTTCCGCGAGCTGTTTTTT
J gene: TRBJ2-2
V gene: TRBV5-6
D gene: NA
clone size: once

CDR3 protein: CATSSDYEQYF
CDR3 DNA: TGTGCCACCAGCAGCGACTACGAGCAGTACTTC
J gene: TRBJ2-7
V gene: TRBV15
D gene: NA
clone size: NA

CDR3 protein: CASSEISNPSYNSPLHF
CDR3 DNA: TGTGCCAGCAGTGAAATCTCCAATCCCTCCTATAATTCACCCCTCCACTTT
J gene: TRBJ1-6
V gene: TRBV2
D gene: NA
clone size: NA

CDR3 protein: CSGRKNNEQFF
CDR3 DNA: TGCAGCGGCAGGAAGAACAATGAGCAGTTCTTC
J gene: TRBJ2-1
V gene: TRBV29-1
D gene: NA
clone size: few

CDR3 protein: CASSQRRCVNQPQHF
CDR3 DNA: TGCGCCAGCAGTCAACGGCGTTGTGTCAATCAGCCCCAGCATTTT
J gene: TRBJ1-5
V gene: TRBV23-1
D gene: NA
clone size: NA

CDR3 protein: CASSPRGAAGKRNEQFF
CDR3 DNA: TGTGCCAGCAGCCCCCGGGGGGCAGCGGGGAAGAGGAATGAGCAGTTCTTC
J gene: TRBJ2-1
V gene: TRBV13
D gene: NA
clone size: NA

CDR3 protein: CASSSGLSAGELFF
CDR3 DNA: TGTGCCAGCAGCTCCGGACTTAGCGCCGGGGAGCTGTTTTTT
J gene: TRBJ2-2
V gene: TRBV7-9
D gene: NA
clone size: many

CDR3 protein: CASSVRSDTEAFF
CDR3 DNA: TGTGCCAGCAGCGTAAGGTCGGACACTGAAGCTTTCTTT
J gene: TRBJ1-1
V gene: TRBV11-1
D gene: NA
clone size: few

CDR3 protein: CASSLAGEVWGTQYF
CDR3 DNA: TGTGCCAGCAGCTTGGCGGGCGAGGTTTGGGGGACCCAGTACTTC
J gene: TRBJ2-5
V gene: TRBV5-6
D gene: NA
clone size: few

CDR3 protein: CASSFLSSGYNEQFF
CDR3 DNA: TGTGCCAGCAGTTTTTTAAGCAGCGGATACAATGAGCAGTTCTTC
J gene: TRBJ2-1
V gene: TRBV28
D gene: NA
clone size: NA

CDR3 protein: CAISELGVGAQAKNIQYF
CDR3 DNA: TGTGCCATCAGTGAGTTGGGGGTGGGGGCTCAAGCCAAAAACATTCAGTACTTC
J gene: TRBJ2-4
V gene: TRBV10-3
D gene: NA
clone size: NA